Listed below are T cell receptor beta chains from one sample, sequenced in a study of shared clonotypes between healthy human individuals. Repertoires were generated with immunoSEQ multiplex PCR, while TCRdb's copy carries only in-frame clones and drops some. The sample records about 2.3 million clones, approximately 95% being singletons. Input material: naive CD4+ T cells from PBMCs. Source of these receptors: a man aged 18 to 35 in good health. Some clones in this sample may be carry-over from other donors' samples. Both conserved end residues are part of each CDR3. Each record gives: J gene, clone size, V gene, D gene, CDR3 protein, CDR3 DNA. A D gene is named only where the DNA matches it firmly. The size of a clone is reported for some rows only, either as once, few or many, or as a class for expanded clones.

TRBJ1-3 | - | TRBV5-1 | - | CASSLVAINSGNTIYF | TGCGCCAGCAGCTTGGTAGCAATCAACTCTGGAAACACCATATATTTT
TRBJ1-2 | - | TRBV27 | - | CATTGRGTYGYTF | TGTGCTACCACAGGGAGGGGGACCTATGGCTACACCTTC
TRBJ1-2 | - | TRBV28 | - | CASNGANYGYTF | TGTGCCAGCAACGGGGCGAACTATGGCTACACCTTC
TRBJ2-5 | - | TRBV5-1 | - | CASSLGPPQKETQYF | TGCGCCAGCAGCTTGGGGCCTCCCCAAAAAGAGACCCAGTACTTC
TRBJ2-1 | - | TRBV2 | TRBD1 | CASREGNRGYNEQFF | TGTGCCAGCAGGGAAGGAAACAGGGGTTACAATGAGCAGTTCTTC
TRBJ2-5 | - | TRBV7-2 | TRBD2 | CASSLGGSGEETQYF | TGTGCCAGCAGCTTAGGAGGGAGCGGGGAAGAGACCCAGTACTTC
TRBJ1-1 | - | TRBV7-9 | - | CASSLGAGTEAFF | TGTGCCAGCAGCTTAGGGGCAGGCACTGAAGCTTTCTTT
TRBJ2-7 | - | TRBV5-5 | - | CASSLGSREQYF | TGTGCCAGCAGCTTGGGTTCTCGCGAGCAGTACTTC
TRBJ1-2 | - | TRBV30 | - | CAWSQGPLGYGYTF | TGTGCCTGGAGTCAAGGGCCTCTTGGCTATGGCTACACCTTC
TRBJ2-3 | - | TRBV5-8 | - | CASSLGRQVTDTQYF | TGTGCCAGCAGCTTGGGGAGACAAGTCACAGATACGCAGTATTTT
TRBJ1-5 | - | TRBV15 | - | CATSAHEGGGAISNQPQHF | TGTGCCACCAGCGCCCACGAGGGTGGTGGAGCCATTAGCAATCAGCCCCAGCATTTT
TRBJ2-1 | - | TRBV5-1 | - | CASSADGIYNEQFF | TGCGCCAGCAGCGCGGACGGGATTTACAATGAGCAGTTCTTC
TRBJ2-2 | once | TRBV10-3 | - | CAISEWNTGELFF | TGTGCCATCAGTGAATGGAACACCGGGGAGCTGTTTTTT
TRBJ2-5 | - | TRBV7-2 | TRBD2 | CASSLGFAGEETQYF | TGTGCCAGCAGCTTAGGTTTTGCGGGAGAGGAGACCCAGTACTTC
TRBJ1-2 | - | TRBV29-1 | TRBD1 | CSVAVAGGRGAYGYTF | TGCAGCGTTGCGGTGGCAGGGGGCAGGGGGGCCTATGGCTACACCTTC
TRBJ2-5 | - | TRBV2 | - | CASSYSRGQQETQYF | TGTGCCAGCAGTTACTCGCGGGGACAGCAAGAGACCCAGTACTTC